This T cell receptor (beta chain) was captured by sequencing in a study of blood T cell repertoires in COVID-19. Method: immunoSEQ multiplex PCR; TCRdb's copy keeps in-frame clones and lacks some. The sample includes roughly 65,000 clones, 75% to 90% of them seen just once. Per germline, CDR1 MGHDK and CDR2 SYGVNS. Losses at the gene ends were 10 bases for V and 5 bases for J; bases not matched to a gene: 2. This CDR3 has 12 amino acids. The sample taken for sequencing was peripheral blood. This chain uses TRBV25-1 with TRBJ2-3; TRBD2 aligns across 11 bases. The source is a woman aged 80 or over with active or convalescent COVID-19. The CDR3 is CAIGTSGDTQYF. The CDR3 DNA reads TGTGCCATCGGGACTAGCGGAGATACGCAGTATTTT.